This T cell receptor beta chain came from a study of cytomegalovirus exposure and HLA in healthy donors. About the research overall: There were around 100 million unique TCR beta sequences, drawn from approximately 180 million T cells, in an earlier analysis.

V lost 4 bases to trimming and J lost 2 bases, with 9 bases between them. The CDR3 has 13 residues. Germline CDR1 reads SGDLS; CDR2 reads YYNGEE. Study observations and caveats: Follow-up analysis later connected one missense variant in DCLRE1C with trimming of TCR beta V- and J-genes. Reportedly, HLA-A and HLA-B alleles of most subjects were accurately predicted from TCR beta.

In the PCR, 60 Vbeta and 13 Jbeta primers were used. Original analysis: Roughly 80 million unique TCR beta chains, roughly 11 million of them shared, were counted by a later analysis. Clones were sequenced by immunoSEQ multiplex PCR, and TCRdb holds only the in-frame ones, with some missing. The D gene and trimming were derived from the DNA, and the V and J assignments and clone size from that table. The table shows 100,000 or so clones, with around 82% occurring only once. Notes on this clone: Its antigen is unknown.

The origin of this receptor is a young man in good health and CMV-seronegative. The specimen was PBMCs. The rearrangement joins TRBV9 to TRBJ1-2, with a tentative D call TRBD1 (6 bases). This chain's CDR3 is CASSSDRNYGYTF. In nucleotides, the CDR3 is TGTGCCAGCAGCTCGGACAGAAACTATGGCTACACCTTC. The full variable domain, rest sourced from reference TRBV9 and TRBJ1-2, is DSGVTQTPKHLITATGQRVTLRCSPRSGDLSVYWYQQSLDQGLQFLIQYYNGEERAKGNILERFSAQQFPDLHSELNLSSLELGDSALYFCASSSDRNYGYTFGSGTRLTVV.